Each of the 27 T cell receptor beta chains below was sequenced from the same sample in a study of blood T cell repertoires in COVID-19. Method: immunoSEQ multiplex PCR; TCRdb's copy keeps in-frame clones and lacks some. The sample lists 250,000 to 300,000 clones; about 87% were seen once. The specimen sequenced was peripheral blood. The receptors stem from a woman in her seventies with COVID-19, enrolled during active disease.

The chain recombines TRBV6-5 with TRBJ2-1; 10 nucleotides line up with TRBD2. Germline V gene sequence: CDR1 MNHEY, CDR2 SVGAGI. The CDR3 is 16 amino acids. Trimming at V came to 0 bases and at J to 9 bases, leaving 8 bases not matched to a gene. The CDR3 loop is CASSYSASGSIGEQFF. Here the CDR3 DNA reads TGTGCCAGCAGTTACTCGGCTAGCGGGAGTATCGGTGAGCAGTTCTTC.

This clone was counted only a few times. V usage is TRBV28 and J usage is TRBJ1-5; D call uncertain. CDR3 length equals 14 residues. Deletions cut 8 bases from V and 2 bases from J, with 13 bases between. Germline-derived CDR1 and CDR2 are MDHEN and SYDVKM. CDR3 loop: CASDYPVGNQPQHF. CDR3 DNA: TGTGCCAGCGACTACCCGGTGGGCAATCAGCCCCAGCATTTT.

The chain combines TRBV6-4 with TRBJ1-1; 8 positions match TRBD1. Germline loops: CDR1 MRHNA, CDR2 SNTAGT. The CDR3 length is 13 residues. V lost 5 bases, J lost 5 bases, and 4 bases stayed unmatched. The DNA of the CDR3 is TGTGCCAGCAGTCTGGACAGGGATACTGAAGCTTTCTTT. Amino acids: CASSLDRDTEAFF.

The chain combines TRBV12-3 or TRBV12-4 with TRBJ2-7; a possible D gene is TRBD1 (6 bases). There are 12 residues in the CDR3. V was pared by 6 bases and J by 3 bases, with 9 bases between. The CDR3 region is CASRRQDYEQYF. The CDR3 region has the DNA TGTGCCAGCAGGCGACAGGACTACGAGCAGTACTTC.

The genes are TRBV11-2 and TRBJ2-7; 10 nucleotides line up with TRBD1. After removal of 5 bases from V and 2 bases from J, the junction contained 3 bases not matched to a gene. The CDR3 is 14 residues long. Germline assignment: CDR1 SGHAT and CDR2 FQNNGV. The CDR3 nucleotides read TGTGCCAGCAGCATTGGACAGGGGGCCTACGAGCAGTACTTC. It is translated as CASSIGQGAYEQYF.

J is TRBJ1-5 and V is TRBV19; 8 positions match TRBD1. V was clipped by 5 bases and J by 2 bases; unmatched bases: 14. The CDR3 loop spans 18 amino acids. The germline V gene encodes CDR1 LNHDA and CDR2 SQIVND (reference sequence). The CDR3 loop is CASSVWTGYVPGNQPQHF. The CDR3 coding sequence is TGTGCCAGTAGTGTCTGGACAGGGTACGTCCCTGGCAATCAGCCCCAGCATTTT.

This clone was seen a handful of times. V is TRBV7-8 and J is TRBJ1-2, with 9 bases lining up with TRBD1. CDR3 length: 17 residues. V was pared by 1 base and J by 8 bases, with 14 bases of the junction left unmatched. Germline CDR1 reads SGHVS; CDR2 reads FQNEAQ. Here the CDR3 reads CASSLGNRGRRFSGYTF. The CDR3 DNA is TGTGCCAGCAGCTTAGGTAACAGGGGGCGTCGATTTTCCGGCTACACCTTC.

This clone showed up just once. The chain links TRBV13 to TRBJ1-2, with D uncertain. Trimming shortened V by 2 bases and J by 0 bases, and 16 bases separated the two germline ends. From germline, CDR1 is PRHDT and CDR2 FYEKMQ (reference sequence). The CDR3 covers 17 residues. The chain's CDR3 is CASSLRAYTTPNYGYTF. The CDR3 DNA reads TGTGCCAGCAGCTTACGAGCTTACACTACCCCTAACTATGGCTACACCTTC.

This clone occurred a few times. J is TRBJ2-7 and V is TRBV7-6, with a possible D match to TRBD1 (6 bases). The CDR3 is 15 residues long. Trimming took off 6 bases at V and 1 base at J, with 16 bases between the two ends. From germline, CDR1 is SGHVS and CDR2 FNYEAQ. Here the CDR3 reads CASRQTDSPSYEQYF. The CDR3 coding sequence is TGTGCCAGCAGACAAACGGACAGCCCGTCCTACGAGCAGTACTTC.

The rearrangement uses TRBV5-8 and TRBJ1-6; TRBD1 matches 8 bases. The CDR3 contains 15 residues. V lost 2 bases and J lost 6; bases outside the gene matches: 4. Germline CDR1 is SGHTS and CDR2 is YDEGEE. The CDR3 spells CASSLWQGANSPLHF. The CDR3 DNA follows: TGTGCCAGCAGCTTATGGCAGGGGGCTAATTCACCCCTCCACTTT. The whole variable domain, filled in from reference TRBV5-8 and TRBJ1-6, reads EAGVTQSPTHLIKTRGQQATLRCSPISGHTSVYWYQQALGLGLQFLLWYDEGEERNRGNFPPRFSGRQFPNYSSELNVNALELEDSALYLCASSLWQGANSPLHFGNGTRLTVT.

The V call is TRBV29-1, the J call TRBJ1-5, with 8 bases fitting TRBD1. V lost 6 bases, J lost 7 bases, and 8 bases stayed unmatched. CDR1 is SQVTM and CDR2 is ANQGSEA in the germline V gene. The CDR3 runs 13 residues. The CDR3 is CSVSGGGHQPQHF. In DNA form, the CDR3 reads TGCAGCGTCTCAGGGGGCGGACACCAGCCCCAGCATTTT.

DNA of the CDR3: TGTGCCAGCAGTTTCCTGCCCGTGGACAACGAGCAGTACTTC. Translated: CASSFLPVDNEQYF. V usage is TRBV6-2 or TRBV6-3 and J usage is TRBJ2-7; TRBD1 is a possible D gene (5 bases). The CDR3 extends over 14 amino acids. Germline V lookup: CDR1 MNHEY, CDR2 SVGEGT. The V end was cut by 4 bases, the J end by 5 bases, with 15 bases between.

In its sample, this clone was seen a few times. This sequence joins TRBV24-1 and TRBJ1-2, with 9 positions matching TRBD1. V shed 5 bases, J shed 7 bases, and the junction held 13 bases outside the gene matches. The CDR3 sequence is 16 residues long. The germline CDR1 and CDR2 sequences are KGHDR and SFDVKD. The CDR3 DNA reads TGTGCCACCAGTGGATATTTGACAGGGGGAGAAACTGGCTACACCTTC. Encoded protein: CATSGYLTGGETGYTF.

Here the CDR3 DNA reads TGTGCCAGCTCACAGGGGACAGCGGTCGAGCAGTACTTC. It encodes CASSQGTAVEQYF. The rearrangement uses TRBV18 and TRBJ2-7, with 7 bases fitting TRBD1. Per germline, CDR1 KGHSH and CDR2 LQKENI. V lost 4 bases and J lost 6; bases outside the gene matches: 6. The CDR3 extends over 13 amino acids.

This chain connects TRBV30 to TRBJ1-4, with 7 bases identical to TRBD1. CDR3 length: 12 amino acids. CDR1 is GTSNPN and CDR2 is SVGIG in the germline V gene (reference sequence). Losses at the gene ends were 3 bases for V and 12 bases for J; bases not matched to a gene: 7. The CDR3 DNA is TGTGCCTGGAGGGGGGACAGTTCTGAACTGTTTTTT. It specifies CAWRGDSSELFF.

This clone was seen only once. The rearrangement links TRBV7-3 to TRBJ2-3; 9 bases agree with TRBD1. With 5 bases clipped from V and 5 bases from J, the junction kept 11 bases outside the gene matches. CDR1 and CDR2 from the germline V gene are SGHTA and FQGTGA. The CDR3 consists of 16 residues. CDR3 region: CASSQGPDRGLDTQYF. The DNA of the CDR3 is TGTGCCAGCAGCCAGGGTCCGGACAGGGGTTTAGATACGCAGTATTTT.

This rearrangement joins TRBV6-5 to TRBJ2-7; 9 nucleotides agree with TRBD1. The CDR3 contains 13 residues. J gave up 5 bases and V 6 bases, and 5 bases lay outside the gene matches. Germline V gives CDR1 MNHEY, CDR2 SVGAGI. The CDR3 loop is CASSGDRVHEQYF. In DNA form, the CDR3 reads TGTGCCAGCAGCGGGGACAGGGTCCACGAGCAGTACTTC.

The chain uses TRBV3-1 (or the pseudogene TRBV3-2) and TRBJ2-7; weak D call: TRBD1 (5 bases). Trimming took off 4 bases at V and 3 bases at J, with 22 bases between the two ends. The CDR3 sequence is 17 residues long. Germline V gene data show CDR1 as LGHDT and CDR2 as YNNKEL (reference sequence). CDR3 loop: CASSPPSGQGTFYEQYF. The CDR3 nucleotides read TGTGCCAGCAGCCCCCCCTCGGGTCAGGGTACTTTCTACGAGCAGTACTTC.

CDR3 sequence: CASSRGASEGNTIYF. CDR3 in DNA: TGTGCCAGCAGTCGGGGGGCTTCGGAGGGAAACACCATATATTTT. The chain uses TRBV6-5 and TRBJ1-3; a weak D match, TRBD1 (6 bases). The CDR3 runs to 15 residues. Trimming cost V 5 bases and J 4 bases, with 15 bases left between them. Per germline, CDR1 MNHEY and CDR2 SVGAGI.

This clone was recorded only once. The V call is TRBV10-3, the J call TRBJ1-5; tentative D call: TRBD1 (5 bases). CDR1 is ENHRY and CDR2 is SYGVKD in the germline V gene. This CDR3 region has 13 residues. V lost 8 bases, J lost 2 bases, and 10 bases lay in between. The CDR3 DNA sequence: TGTGCCATCGACTCGGGGGGCAATCAGCCCCAGCATTTT. Its translation: CAIDSGGNQPQHF.

The CDR3 region has the DNA TGTGCCAGCAGCGTAGATGTCGGGGGGGTTCCCGGAAACACCATATATTTT. Its protein product is CASSVDVGGVPGNTIYF. The J gene is TRBJ1-3, the V gene TRBV9; D possibly corresponds to TRBD1 (5 bases). Germline-derived CDR1 and CDR2 are SGDLS and YYNGEE. Trimming shortened V by 0 bases and J by 4 bases, and 17 bases separated the two germline ends. The CDR3 runs to 17 residues.

The rearrangement joins TRBV7-3 to TRBJ2-1; no firm D call. Germline loops: CDR1 SGHTA, CDR2 FQGTGA. V gave up 4 bases and J gave up 5 bases, with 15 bases separating them. This CDR3 comprises 15 residues. CDR3 sequence reads: CASSSELSENNEQFF. In DNA form, the CDR3 reads TGTGCCAGCAGCTCGGAGTTGTCAGAGAACAATGAGCAGTTCTTC. Full variable domain (missing parts from reference TRBV7-3 and TRBJ2-1): GAGVSQTPSNKVTEKGKYVELRCDPISGHTALYWYRQSLGQGPEFLIYFQGTGAADDSGLPNDRFFAVRPEGSVSTLKIQRTERGDSAVYLCASSSELSENNEQFFGPGTRLTVL.

This rearrangement joins TRBV6-1 to TRBJ2-3, with D perhaps matching TRBD1 (6 bases). This CDR3 is built from 13 residues. Trimming removed 3 bases at V and 6 bases at J, with 10 bases between. Germline V gives CDR1 MNHNS, CDR2 SASEGT. CDR3 in amino acids: CASSDRGRDTQYF. Here the CDR3 DNA reads TGTGCCAGCAGTGACAGGGGTCGGGATACGCAGTATTTT.

This clone has just a few counts. DNA for the CDR3: TGTGCCACCAGCAGAGCGGCGGGCGCTTCTGGAAACACCATATATTTT. Its translation: CATSRAAGASGNTIYF. This chain uses TRBV15 with TRBJ1-3, with no clear D. Germline values: CDR1 LNHNV, CDR2 YYDKDF (reference sequence). The CDR3 contains 16 residues. V lost 1 base and J 1 base, leaving 11 bases between the germline ends.

The chain is built from TRBV28 and TRBJ1-1; unclear D gene. The germline V and J ends were trimmed by 8 bases and 0 bases, with 10 bases remaining between them. CDR1 is MDHEN and CDR2 is SYDVKM in the germline V gene. The CDR3 contains 13 residues. Written as DNA, the CDR3 is TGTGCCAGCTGTGTACTGATGAACACTGAAGCTTTCTTT. This encodes CASCVLMNTEAFF.

The chain couples TRBV28 to TRBJ2-7; 7 bases line up with TRBD2. Germline V gives CDR1 MDHEN, CDR2 SYDVKM. The J segment lost 0 bases and the V segment lost 3 bases, leaving 5 bases of the junction unmatched. This CDR3 spans 15 amino acids. CDR3 nucleotide sequence: TGTGCCAGCAGTTTCATGGGAGGGATCTCCTACGAGCAGTACTTC. It codes for CASSFMGGISYEQYF.

The rearrangement joins TRBV14 to TRBJ2-3; TRBD2 might be the D (6 bases). The CDR3 has 16 amino acids. CDR1 is SGHDN, CDR2 FVKESK, per germline. V shed 4 bases and J shed 5 bases, with 19 bases lying between them. DNA of the CDR3: TGTGCCAGCAGCCCTAATATCGGGAGCTCCCAAGATACGCAGTATTTT. Translation gives CASSPNIGSSQDTQYF.